This TCR beta chain was retrieved from a study of cytomegalovirus exposure and HLA in healthy donors. Study summary: Falling in the Caucasian-associated ancestry cluster were approximately 86% of under 500 genotyped donors.

Amplification used 60 Vbeta primers and 13 Jbeta primers. Sequencing was performed with immunoSEQ multiplex PCR; in TCRdb, only in-frame clones are kept and a portion is missing. The repertoire holds approximately 110,000 clones, with 75% to 85% as singletons. Study-level findings and limits: Per a prior analysis, the majority of TCR beta V segments were productive roughly 87% or roughly 30% of the time. With further analysis later on, most CMV-associated TCR beta chains appeared HLA-restricted. TCR beta sequences reportedly predicted most subjects' HLA-A and HLA-B alleles accurately.

Notes on this clone: Its antigen is currently unknown.

What was sequenced was PBMCs. The TCR sequence derives from a man aged 50 to 59 in good health and CMV-seronegative.

The CDR3 DNA reads as TGTGCCAGCAGCGCCGCAGGGGCCAGTAACTATGGCTACACCTTC. It codes for CASSAAGASNYGYTF. The V gene is TRBV5-4, the J gene TRBJ1-2; the D gene is possibly TRBD1 (6 bases). The CDR3 runs to 15 residues. From germline, CDR1 is SGHNT and CDR2 YYREEE (reference sequence). V was pared by 4 bases and J by 1 base, with 14 bases between.